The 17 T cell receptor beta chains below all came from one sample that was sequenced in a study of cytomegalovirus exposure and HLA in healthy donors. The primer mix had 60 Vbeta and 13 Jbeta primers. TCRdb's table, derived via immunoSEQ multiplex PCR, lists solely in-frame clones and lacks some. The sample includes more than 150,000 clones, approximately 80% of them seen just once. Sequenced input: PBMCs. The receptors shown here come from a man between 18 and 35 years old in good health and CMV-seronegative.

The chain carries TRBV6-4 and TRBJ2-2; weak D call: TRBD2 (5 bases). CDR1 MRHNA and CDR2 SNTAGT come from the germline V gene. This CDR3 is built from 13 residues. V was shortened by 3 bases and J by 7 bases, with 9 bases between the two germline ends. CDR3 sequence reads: CASSERRGGELFF. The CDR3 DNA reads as TGTGCCAGCAGTGAGCGCCGGGGCGGGGAGCTGTTTTTT.

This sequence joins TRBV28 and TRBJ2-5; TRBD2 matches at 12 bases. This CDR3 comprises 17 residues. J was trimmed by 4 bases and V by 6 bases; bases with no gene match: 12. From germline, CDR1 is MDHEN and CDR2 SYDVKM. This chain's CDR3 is CASSFPSGRAELETQYF. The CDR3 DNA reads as TGTGCCAGCAGCTTTCCTAGCGGGAGGGCCGAATTAGAGACCCAGTACTTC. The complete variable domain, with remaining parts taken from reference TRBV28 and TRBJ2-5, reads DVKVTQSSRYLVKRTGEKVFLECVQDMDHENMFWYRQDPGLGLRLIYFSYDVKMKEKGDIPEGYSVSREKKERFSLILESASTNQTSMYLCASSFPSGRAELETQYFGPGTRLLVL.

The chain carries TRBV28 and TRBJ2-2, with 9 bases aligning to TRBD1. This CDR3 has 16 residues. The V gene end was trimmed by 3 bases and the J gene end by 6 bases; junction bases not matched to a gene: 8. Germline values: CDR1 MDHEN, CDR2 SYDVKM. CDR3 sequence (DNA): TGTGCCAGCAGTTTGCCGGGACAGGGCGTTGCCGGGGAGCTGTTTTTT. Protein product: CASSLPGQGVAGELFF.

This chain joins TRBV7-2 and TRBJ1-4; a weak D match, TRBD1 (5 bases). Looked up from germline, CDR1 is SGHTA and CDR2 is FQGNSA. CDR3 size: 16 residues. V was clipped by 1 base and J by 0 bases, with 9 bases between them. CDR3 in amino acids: CASSLGPGSTNEKLFF. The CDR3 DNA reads TGTGCCAGCAGCTTAGGCCCAGGGTCAACTAATGAAAAACTGTTTTTT.

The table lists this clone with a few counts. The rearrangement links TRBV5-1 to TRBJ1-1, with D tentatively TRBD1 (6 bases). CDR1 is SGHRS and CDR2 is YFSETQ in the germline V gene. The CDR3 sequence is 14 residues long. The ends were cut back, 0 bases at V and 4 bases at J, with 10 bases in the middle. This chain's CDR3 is CASSLEAGVTEAFF. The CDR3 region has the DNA TGCGCCAGCAGCTTGGAGGCAGGGGTCACTGAAGCTTTCTTT.

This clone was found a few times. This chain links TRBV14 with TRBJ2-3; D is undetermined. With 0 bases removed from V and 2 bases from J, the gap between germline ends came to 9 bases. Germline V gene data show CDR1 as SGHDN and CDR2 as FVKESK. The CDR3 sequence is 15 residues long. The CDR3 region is CASSQEYSSTDTQYF. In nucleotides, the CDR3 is TGTGCCAGCAGCCAAGAATATAGCTCCACAGATACGCAGTATTTT.

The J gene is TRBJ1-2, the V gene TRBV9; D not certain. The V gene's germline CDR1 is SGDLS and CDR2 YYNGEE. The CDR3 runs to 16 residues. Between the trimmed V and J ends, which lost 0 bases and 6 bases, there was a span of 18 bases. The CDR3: CASSVGASYALDGYTF. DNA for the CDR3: TGTGCCAGCAGCGTAGGCGCTAGCTATGCGTTGGATGGCTACACCTTC. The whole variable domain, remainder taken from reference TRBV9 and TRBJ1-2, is DSGVTQTPKHLITATGQRVTLRCSPRSGDLSVYWYQQSLDQGLQFLIQYYNGEERAKGNILERFSAQQFPDLHSELNLSSLELGDSALYFCASSVGASYALDGYTFGSGTRLTVV.

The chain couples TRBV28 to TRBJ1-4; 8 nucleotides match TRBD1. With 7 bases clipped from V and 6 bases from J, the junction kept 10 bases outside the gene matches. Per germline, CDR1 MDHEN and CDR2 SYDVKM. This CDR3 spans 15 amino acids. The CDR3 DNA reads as TGTGCCAGCAAGCCAGGGGGCTCAATGGATGAAAAACTGTTTTTT. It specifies CASKPGGSMDEKLFF. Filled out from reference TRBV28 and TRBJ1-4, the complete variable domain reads DVKVTQSSRYLVKRTGEKVFLECVQDMDHENMFWYRQDPGLGLRLIYFSYDVKMKEKGDIPEGYSVSREKKERFSLILESASTNQTSMYLCASKPGGSMDEKLFFGSGTQLSVL.

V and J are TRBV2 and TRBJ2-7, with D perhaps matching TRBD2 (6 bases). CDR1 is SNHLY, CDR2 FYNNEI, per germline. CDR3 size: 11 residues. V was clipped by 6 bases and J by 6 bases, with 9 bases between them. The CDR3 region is CASRGGREQYF. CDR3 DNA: TGTGCCAGCAGGGGAGGACGCGAGCAGTACTTC.

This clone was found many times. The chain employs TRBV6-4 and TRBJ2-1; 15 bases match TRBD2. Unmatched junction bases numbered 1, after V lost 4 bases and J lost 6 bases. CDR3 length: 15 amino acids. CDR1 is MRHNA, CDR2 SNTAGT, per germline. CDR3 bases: TGTGCCAGCAGTGGGACTAGCGGGGGGGCCAATGAGCAGTTCTTC. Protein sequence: CASSGTSGGANEQFF.

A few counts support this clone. CDR3 region: CASSKRDSPNQITYEQYF. Here the CDR3 DNA reads TGTGCCAGCAGCAAGAGGGACAGCCCCAACCAAATAACCTACGAGCAGTACTTC. J is TRBJ2-7 and V is TRBV21-1; the table's D call, TRBD1, has no DNA check behind it. TRBV21-1 is shown as a pseudogene. This CDR3 comprises 18 residues.

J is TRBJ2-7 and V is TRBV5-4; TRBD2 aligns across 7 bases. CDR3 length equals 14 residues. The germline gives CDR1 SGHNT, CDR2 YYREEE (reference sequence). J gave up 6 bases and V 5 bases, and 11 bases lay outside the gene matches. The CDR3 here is CASSSKGGRGEQYF. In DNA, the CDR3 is TGTGCCAGCAGTTCCAAGGGAGGGCGCGGCGAGCAGTACTTC.

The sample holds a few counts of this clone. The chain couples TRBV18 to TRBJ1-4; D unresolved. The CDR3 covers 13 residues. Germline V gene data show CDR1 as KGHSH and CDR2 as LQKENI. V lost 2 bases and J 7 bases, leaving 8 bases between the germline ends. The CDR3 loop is CASSPVPGEKLFF. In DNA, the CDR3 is TGTGCCAGCTCACCAGTCCCAGGTGAAAAACTGTTTTTT.

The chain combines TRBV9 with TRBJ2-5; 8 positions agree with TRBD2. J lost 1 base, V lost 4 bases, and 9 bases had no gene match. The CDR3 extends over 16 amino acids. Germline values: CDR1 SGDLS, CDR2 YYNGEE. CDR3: CASSTGLARGQETQYF. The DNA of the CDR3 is TGTGCCAGCAGCACCGGACTAGCAAGGGGCCAAGAGACCCAGTACTTC.

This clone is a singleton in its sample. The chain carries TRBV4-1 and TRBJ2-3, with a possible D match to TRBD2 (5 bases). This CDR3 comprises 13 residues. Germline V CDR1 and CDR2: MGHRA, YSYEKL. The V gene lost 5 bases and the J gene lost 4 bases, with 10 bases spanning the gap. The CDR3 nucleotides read TGCGCCAGCAGCTCAGAGAGGGCAGATACGCAGTATTTT. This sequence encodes CASSSERADTQYF.

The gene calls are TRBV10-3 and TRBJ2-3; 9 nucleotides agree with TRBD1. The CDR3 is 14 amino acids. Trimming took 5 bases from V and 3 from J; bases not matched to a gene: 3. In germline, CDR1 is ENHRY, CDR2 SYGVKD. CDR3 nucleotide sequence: TGTGCCATCAGTCGGGACAGGGAGACAGATACGCAGTATTTT. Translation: CAISRDRETDTQYF.

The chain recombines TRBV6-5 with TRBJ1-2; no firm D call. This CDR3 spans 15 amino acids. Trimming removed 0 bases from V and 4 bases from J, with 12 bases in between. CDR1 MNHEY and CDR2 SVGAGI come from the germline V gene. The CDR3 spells CASSYSSEGVYGYTF. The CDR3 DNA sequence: TGTGCCAGCAGTTACTCGAGTGAGGGAGTCTATGGCTACACCTTC.